The 23 T cell receptor beta chains given below trace back to one sample, sequenced in a study of monozygotic twins with inflammatory bowel disease. TCRdb re-called the 5' RACE reads and shows each CDR3 protein once, DNA omitted. The table for this sample gives about 300,000 distinct CDR3 sequences. The sequencing sample was made of blood. The receptors derive from a human donor with ulcerative colitis or Crohn's disease, or a healthy co-twin of an affected twin (not recorded which).

V and J are TRBV29-1 and TRBJ1-1; TCRdb returns TRBD1, unconfirmable since there is no DNA. This CDR3 is built from 14 residues. Germline V gene data show CDR1 as SQVTM and CDR2 as ANQGSEA. CDR3 sequence: CSGGSWGGKAEAFF. The whole variable domain, filled in from reference TRBV29-1 and TRBJ1-1, reads SAVISQKPSRDICQRGTSLTIQCQVDSQVTMMFWYRQQPGQSLTLIATANQGSEATYESGFVIDKFPISRPNLTFSTLTVSNMSPEDSSIYLCSGGSWGGKAEAFFGQGTRLTVV.

J is TRBJ2-7 and V is TRBV19; TCRdb picks TRBD2, but there is no DNA to check that call. This CDR3 comprises 16 residues. CDR1 and CDR2 from the germline V gene are LNHDA and SQIVND (reference sequence). The CDR3 sequence: CASSMLGTSSNYEQYF.

The gene calls are TRBV12-3 or TRBV12-4 and TRBJ2-7; TCRdb lists TRBD1, though no DNA is available to test this call. The CDR3 loop spans 15 amino acids. The CDR3 protein is CASSLGQGAGYEQYF.

The chain links TRBV7-2 to TRBJ1-2; absent DNA, TCRdb's TRBD1 call cannot be checked. Germline CDR1 reads SGHTA; CDR2 reads FQGNSA. CDR3 length: 15 amino acids. CDR3 region: CASSLVNPGFGGYTF.

The rearrangement uses TRBV9 and TRBJ2-5; TCRdb gives TRBD2 as the D gene, but with no DNA this cannot be confirmed. The germline V gene encodes CDR1 SGDLS and CDR2 YYNGEE. CDR3 size: 14 residues. This CDR3 reads CASSVVASGETQYF.

The V call is TRBV9, the J call TRBJ2-7. The CDR3 totals 15 residues. Germline-derived CDR1 and CDR2 are SGDLS and YYNGEE. Here the CDR3 reads CASSVLAGDSYEQYF.

The chain employs TRBV15 and TRBJ1-2; the TRBD1 assignment by TCRdb is unverifiable without DNA. The length of the CDR3 is 17 residues. Germline values: CDR1 LNHNV, CDR2 YYDKDF (reference sequence). CDR3 loop: CATSLEFNTDTNYGYTF.

This chain connects TRBV28 to TRBJ2-6; the TCRdb call, TRBD1, lacks DNA for checking. Germline V CDR1 and CDR2: MDHEN, SYDVKM. The CDR3 is made up of 20 amino acids. CDR3 amino acids: CASSPRKTATRGRGANVLTF.

The CDR3 is CASSDQGYTGELFF. V is TRBV6-2 or TRBV6-3 and J is TRBJ2-2; TCRdb gives TRBD1 as the D gene, but with no DNA this cannot be confirmed. Germline CDR1 and CDR2: MNHEY and SVGEGT. The CDR3 has 14 residues.

The rearrangement uses TRBV7-9 and TRBJ2-1; TCRdb outputs TRBD1, but without DNA this stays unchecked. The CDR3 length is 12 residues. The germline V gene encodes CDR1 SEHNR and CDR2 FQNEAQ (reference sequence). This CDR3 is CASYTGGSEQFF.

V usage is TRBV3-1 and J usage is TRBJ1-3. In germline, CDR1 is LGHDT, CDR2 YNNKEL (reference sequence). This CDR3 has 13 residues. This chain's CDR3 is CASSQVPGNTIYF.

The CDR3 region is CASSLSAKNIQYF. The rearrangement links TRBV27 to TRBJ2-4. The CDR3 spans 13 residues. Germline CDR1 reads MNHEY; CDR2 reads SMNVEV (reference sequence).

This sequence joins TRBV20-1 and TRBJ2-3; there is no DNA to check the TCRdb D call of TRBD2. This CDR3 is built from 15 residues. From germline, CDR1 is DFQATT and CDR2 SNEGSKA (reference sequence). The CDR3 here is CSASRAGETTDTQYF.

CDR3 loop: CATSREGQGANTGELFF. V gene TRBV15 combines with J gene TRBJ2-2; no DNA is available, so the TRBD1 call from TCRdb remains unchecked. Germline lookup yields CDR1 LNHNV and CDR2 YYDKDF (reference sequence). This CDR3 has 17 residues.

This sequence joins TRBV30 and TRBJ2-4; lacking DNA, the TRBD1 call made by TCRdb goes unchecked. The CDR3 extends over 14 amino acids. From germline, CDR1 is GTSNPN and CDR2 SVGIG (reference sequence). The CDR3 sequence: CAWSGSDRANIQYF.

The chain is built from TRBV24-1 and TRBJ2-1; no DNA is available, so the TRBD2 call from TCRdb remains unchecked. The CDR3 is made up of 13 amino acids. CDR1 and CDR2 from the germline V gene are KGHDR and SFDVKD. The CDR3 protein is CATSDDKREGLFF.

The chain uses TRBV6-2 or TRBV6-3 and TRBJ2-7. The CDR3 totals 14 residues. Germline-derived CDR1 and CDR2 are MNHEY and SVGEGT. CDR3 region: CASSRRTGYYEQYF.

The chain combines TRBV7-8 with TRBJ2-1; TCRdb selects TRBD1, and the lack of DNA leaves this call unchecked. Germline values: CDR1 SGHVS, CDR2 FQNEAQ. This CDR3 region has 14 residues. CDR3 amino acids: CASSLRGLFNEQFF.

V gene TRBV12-3 or TRBV12-4 combines with J gene TRBJ1-5. The CDR3 spans 14 residues. The CDR3 loop reads CASSSTTVNQPQHF.

The chain links TRBV24-1 to TRBJ2-5; TCRdb outputs TRBD2, but without DNA this stays unchecked. Looked up from germline, CDR1 is KGHDR and CDR2 is SFDVKD. The CDR3 loop spans 15 amino acids. This CDR3 is CATSDSGEGRGTQYF.

The chain links TRBV28 to TRBJ1-5. The CDR3 runs to 14 residues. In germline, CDR1 is MDHEN, CDR2 SYDVKM. CDR3 sequence: CASSPGDRNQPQHF.

This chain links TRBV18 with TRBJ2-7; TCRdb's D call of TRBD2 is untestable without DNA. Per germline, CDR1 KGHSH and CDR2 LQKENI. This CDR3 spans 13 amino acids. The CDR3 loop reads CASFLAGGLKKYF. Looking up the rest from reference TRBV18 and TRBJ2-7 gives the full variable domain: NAGVMQNPRHLVRRRGQEARLRCSPMKGHSHVYWYRQLPEEGLKFMVYLQKENIIDESGMPKERFSAEFPKEGPSILRIQQVVRGDSAAYFCASFLAGGLKKYFGPGTRLTVT.

The rearrangement uses TRBV6-2 or TRBV6-3 and TRBJ1-1. The CDR3 spans 13 residues. Germline V CDR1 and CDR2: MNHEY, SVGEGT. This chain's CDR3 is CASSTRVSTEAFF.